This T cell receptor (beta chain) is from a study of cytomegalovirus exposure and HLA in healthy donors. Findings and caveats of the study: Reported results showed that the classifier diagnosed cytomegalovirus status with high specificity and sensitivity.

For this clone: Its antigen remains unidentified.

V dropped 1 base and J dropped 4 bases, with 13 bases sitting between them. Germline V CDR1 and CDR2: KGHSH, LQKENI. The CDR3 extends over 15 amino acids. The PCR was carried out with 60 Vbeta primers and 13 Jbeta primers. Using immunoSEQ multiplex PCR, the repertoire was profiled, and TCRdb retains in-frame clones only, with some absent. The table records 90,000 to 150,000 clones, 75% to 90% of them present only once. The J gene is TRBJ1-1, the V gene TRBV18; D is uncertain. The origin of this receptor is a man aged 50 to 59 in good health and CMV-seronegative. The sample consisted of PBMCs. CDR3: CASSPLREAPTEAFF. CDR3 bases: TGTGCCAGCTCACCACTAAGGGAGGCCCCCACTGAAGCTTTCTTT.